A selection of T cell receptor beta chains follows, all from one sample in a study of shared clonotypes between healthy human individuals. This table comes from immunoSEQ multiplex PCR, and its TCRdb copy is limited to in-frame clones, with some not included. The repertoire holds around 2,000,000 clones, with roughly 94% as singletons. The sample consisted of naive CD4+ T cells sorted from blood. The receptor set was obtained from a man aged 18 to 35 in good health. Each CDR3 is given with its conserved first and last residue.

CDR3,V,length
CSVANTAPYEQYF,TRBV29-1,13
CASSLGRGFGNTIYF,TRBV5-1,15
CASFWQTGELFF,TRBV7-9,12
CASSPRVGGGTEAFF,TRBV9,15
CAISSTSGGNNEQFF,TRBV10-3,15
CASSVGTVTANYGYTF,TRBV5-1,16
CAWNRDTSTDTQYF,TRBV30,14
CASSLGDTQYF,TRBV5-1,11
CASSLTGGNTEAFF,TRBV5-4,14
CASSVPRGREETQYF,TRBV7-9,15
CASSLSGWGQQYF,TRBV11-2,13
CASSPYRARHEQFF,TRBV6-5,14
CASSQDKQGRTDTQYF,TRBV4-2,16
CAWSAGDIGQPQHF,TRBV30,14
CASSRQGPDRASPPLHF,TRBV7-9,17
CASSRTSASSYNEQFF,TRBV4-1,16
CASSLARVTGELFF,TRBV7-9,14
CAWSVIAPQHF,TRBV30,11
CASGLGQDFEQYF,TRBV5-1,13
CASSLDINTEAFF,TRBV5-5,13
CASSISTGSNGYTF,TRBV14,14
CASSQNRDSNEQYF,TRBV7-9,14
CASSRTGWYQETQYF,TRBV7-2,15
CASMRQGAPGELFF,TRBV6-5,14
CASSLGSMSAYEQYF,TRBV7-2,15
CARSLLAGLSDEQYF,TRBV5-3,15
CASSYSLGYGYTF,TRBV6-5,13
CAWSPGGQEQYF,TRBV30,12
CASSLRGRGTDTQYF,TRBV28,15
CASSPNAINSNQPQHF,TRBV7-2,16
CAIRDPRAGTGVYEQFF,TRBV10-3,17
CASSQRARGLAEQETQYF,TRBV4-3,18
CASSLPFPAEEAFF,TRBV28,14
CASSARGLGYGYTF,TRBV6-1,14
CASSTVAGGPYEQYF,TRBV25-1,15
CAWSDTEAFF,TRBV30,10
CASSLPQNTIYF,TRBV5-5,12
CASSQGWGRMADTQYF,TRBV4-1,16
CAWREEYTEAFF,TRBV30,12
CASSLRDVGYEAFF,TRBV7-8,14
CASSPQETQYF,TRBV11-2,11
CASSPTSGRAQETQYF,TRBV7-2,16
CASSLEGEQYF,TRBV5-4,11
CASSVDRWANVLTF,TRBV9,14
CASRGQGNSPLHF,TRBV2,13
CASSDRGSYEQYF,TRBV6-1,13
CASSFSGNNQPQHF,TRBV28,14
CASSYPGGGAKNIQYF,TRBV5-6,16
CAAIKGGATGELFF,TRBV30,14
CASSRQETQYF,TRBV2,11
CASSLAFAEQYF,TRBV7-8,12
CASSLRYNEQFF,TRBV7-2,12
CAWNRGGNIQYF,TRBV30,12
CASSLADQGFNYGYTF,TRBV4-1,16
CASSQDGAISEQFF,TRBV4-2,14
CASWDTIRIYF,TRBV25-1,11
CASSFLLTGTGLDYGYTF,TRBV7-9,18